The sequence of this TCR beta chain was determined in a study of cytomegalovirus exposure and HLA in healthy donors. Use of 60 Vbeta and 13 Jbeta primers characterized the PCR. Method: immunoSEQ multiplex PCR; TCRdb's copy keeps in-frame clones and lacks some. The sample has roughly 120,000 clones, 69% seen once. The receptor's source is a woman in her seventies in good health and CMV-seropositive. Sequencing input: PBMCs.

CDR3 nucleotides: TGTGCCAGCAGTGAAGAGTTCGGTCAGCCCCAGCATTTT. Translated, it gives CASSEEFGQPQHF. The gene calls are TRBV6-1 and TRBJ1-5, with D unclear. Trimming stripped 1 base from V and 6 bases from J, with 7 bases between. In germline, CDR1 is MNHNS, CDR2 SASEGT. This CDR3 is built from 13 residues.